This paragraph reports one T cell receptor (beta chain). Its antigen is not known. The sample is drawn from a study of monozygotic twins with inflammatory bowel disease. Eight cDNA synthesis reactions were run for every sample. TCRdb processed the 5' RACE reads again and assigns one entry to each CDR3 protein, with no DNA. This sample lists around 150,000 distinct CDR3 sequences; its ten largest clones have 2.4%. The CDR3 totals 13 residues. CDR1 and CDR2 (germline): SGHRS, YFSETQ. Broader study findings: Using the inverse Simpson index, IBD patients had lower TCRbeta diversity than healthy co-twins. With others, IBD patients shared fewer clonotypes than healthy twins did, especially with disease activity.

This TCR was sampled from a human donor with ulcerative colitis or Crohn's disease, or a healthy co-twin of an affected twin (not recorded which). Sequencing was performed on blood. The chain carries TRBV5-1 and TRBJ2-7. The CDR3 reads CASSLDLSYEQYF.